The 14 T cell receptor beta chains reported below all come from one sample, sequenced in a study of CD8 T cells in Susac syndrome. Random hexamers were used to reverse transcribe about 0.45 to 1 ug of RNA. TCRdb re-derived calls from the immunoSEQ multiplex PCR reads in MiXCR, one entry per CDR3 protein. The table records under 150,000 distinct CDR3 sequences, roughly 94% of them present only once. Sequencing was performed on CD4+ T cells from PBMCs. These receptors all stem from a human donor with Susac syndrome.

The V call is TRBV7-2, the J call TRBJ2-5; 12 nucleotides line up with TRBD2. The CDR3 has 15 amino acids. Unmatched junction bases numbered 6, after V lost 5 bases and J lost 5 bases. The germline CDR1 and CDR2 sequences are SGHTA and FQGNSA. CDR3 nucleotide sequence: TGTGCCAGCAGCCATGAAACTAGCGGGAGGGAGACCCAGTACTTC. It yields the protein CASSHETSGRETQYF. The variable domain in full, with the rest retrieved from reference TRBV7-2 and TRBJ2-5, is GAGVSQSPSNKVTEKGKDVELRCDPISGHTALYWYRQSLGQGLEFLIYFQGNSAPDKSGLPSDRFSAERTGGSVSTLTIQRTQQEDSAVYLCASSHETSGRETQYFGPGTRLLVL.

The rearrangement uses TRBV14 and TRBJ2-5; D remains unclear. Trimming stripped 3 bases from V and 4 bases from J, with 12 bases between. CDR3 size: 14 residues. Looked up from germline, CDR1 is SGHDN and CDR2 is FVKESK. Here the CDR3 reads CASSQDVWLETQYF. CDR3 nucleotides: TGTGCCAGCAGCCAGGACGTATGGCTAGAGACCCAGTACTTC.

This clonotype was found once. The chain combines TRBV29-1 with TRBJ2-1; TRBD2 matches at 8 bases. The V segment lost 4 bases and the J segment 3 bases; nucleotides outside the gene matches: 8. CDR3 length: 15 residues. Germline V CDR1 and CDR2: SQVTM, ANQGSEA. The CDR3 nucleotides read TGCAGCGTTGGGCGGCGACTAGCGAGCTACAATGAGCAGTTCTTC. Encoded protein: CSVGRRLASYNEQFF.

The CDR3 DNA sequence: TGTGCCAGCCTTGGGACAGGGCGAAGTTCACCCCTCCACTTT. This gives the protein CASLGTGRSSPLHF. J is TRBJ1-6 and V is TRBV25-1, with TRBD1 matching 9 bases. After removal of 8 bases from V and 9 bases from J, the junction contained 8 bases not matched to a gene. Germline CDR1 and CDR2: MGHDK and SYGVNS. CDR3 size: 14 residues.

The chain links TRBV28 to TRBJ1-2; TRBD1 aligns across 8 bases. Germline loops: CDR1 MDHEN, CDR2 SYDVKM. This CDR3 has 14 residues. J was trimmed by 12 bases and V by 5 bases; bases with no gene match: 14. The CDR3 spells CASSIPGASGGHTF. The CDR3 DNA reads TGTGCCAGCAGTATACCAGGAGCCTCAGGGGGCCACACCTTC.

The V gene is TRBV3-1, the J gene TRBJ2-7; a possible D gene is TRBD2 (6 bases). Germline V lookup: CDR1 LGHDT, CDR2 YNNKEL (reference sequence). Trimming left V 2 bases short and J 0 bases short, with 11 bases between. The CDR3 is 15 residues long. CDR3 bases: TGTGCCAGCAGCCAATCTTGGGACTCCTCCTACGAGCAGTACTTC. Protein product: CASSQSWDSSYEQYF.

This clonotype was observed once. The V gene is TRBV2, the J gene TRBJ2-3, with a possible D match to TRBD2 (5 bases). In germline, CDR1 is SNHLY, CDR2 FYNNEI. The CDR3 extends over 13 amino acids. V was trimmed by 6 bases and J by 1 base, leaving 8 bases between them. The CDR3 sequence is CASSARGTDTQYF. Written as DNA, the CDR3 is TGTGCCAGCAGCGCGCGGGGCACAGATACGCAGTATTTT.

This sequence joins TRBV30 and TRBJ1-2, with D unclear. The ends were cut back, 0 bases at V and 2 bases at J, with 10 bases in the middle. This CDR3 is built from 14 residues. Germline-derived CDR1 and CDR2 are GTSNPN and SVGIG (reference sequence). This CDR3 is CAWSVLSRNYGYTF. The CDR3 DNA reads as TGTGCCTGGAGTGTACTCTCCAGGAACTATGGCTACACCTTC.

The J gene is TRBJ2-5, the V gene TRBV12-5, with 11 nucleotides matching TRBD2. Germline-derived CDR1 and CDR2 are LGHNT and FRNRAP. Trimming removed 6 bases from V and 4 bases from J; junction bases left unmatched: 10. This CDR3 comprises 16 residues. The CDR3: CASGQRLAGSGETQYF. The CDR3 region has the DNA TGTGCTAGTGGCCAACGACTAGCGGGATCCGGAGAGACCCAGTACTTC.

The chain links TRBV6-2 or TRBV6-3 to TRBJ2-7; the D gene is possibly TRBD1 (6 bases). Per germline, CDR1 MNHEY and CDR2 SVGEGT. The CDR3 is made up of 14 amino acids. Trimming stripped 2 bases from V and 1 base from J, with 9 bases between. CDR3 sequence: CASSYPTGSYEQYF. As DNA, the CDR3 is TGTGCCAGCAGTTACCCGACAGGTTCCTACGAGCAGTACTTC.

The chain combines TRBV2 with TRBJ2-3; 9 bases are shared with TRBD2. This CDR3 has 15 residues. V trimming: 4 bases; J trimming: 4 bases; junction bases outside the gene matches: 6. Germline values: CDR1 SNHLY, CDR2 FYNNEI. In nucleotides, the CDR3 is TGTGCCAGCAGTGGACCAGCGGGAGGAGCAGATACGCAGTATTTT. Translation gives CASSGPAGGADTQYF.

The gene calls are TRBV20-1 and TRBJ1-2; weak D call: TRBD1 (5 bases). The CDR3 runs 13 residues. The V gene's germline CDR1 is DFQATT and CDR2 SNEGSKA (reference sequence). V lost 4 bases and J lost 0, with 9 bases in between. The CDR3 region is CSAIPGPNYGYTF. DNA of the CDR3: TGCAGTGCTATTCCAGGGCCTAACTATGGCTACACCTTC.

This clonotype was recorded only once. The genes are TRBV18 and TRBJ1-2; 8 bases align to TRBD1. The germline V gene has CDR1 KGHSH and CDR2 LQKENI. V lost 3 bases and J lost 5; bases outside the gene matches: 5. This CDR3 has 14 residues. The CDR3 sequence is CASSPDRGGYGYTF. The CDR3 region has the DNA TGTGCCAGCTCACCCGACAGGGGCGGGTATGGCTACACCTTC.

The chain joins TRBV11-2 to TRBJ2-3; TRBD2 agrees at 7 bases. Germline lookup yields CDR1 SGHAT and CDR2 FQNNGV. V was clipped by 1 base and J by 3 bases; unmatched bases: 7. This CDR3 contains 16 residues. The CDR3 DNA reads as TGTGCCAGCAGCTTAGGAGCGGGACGGCTAACAGATACGCAGTATTTT. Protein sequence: CASSLGAGRLTDTQYF.